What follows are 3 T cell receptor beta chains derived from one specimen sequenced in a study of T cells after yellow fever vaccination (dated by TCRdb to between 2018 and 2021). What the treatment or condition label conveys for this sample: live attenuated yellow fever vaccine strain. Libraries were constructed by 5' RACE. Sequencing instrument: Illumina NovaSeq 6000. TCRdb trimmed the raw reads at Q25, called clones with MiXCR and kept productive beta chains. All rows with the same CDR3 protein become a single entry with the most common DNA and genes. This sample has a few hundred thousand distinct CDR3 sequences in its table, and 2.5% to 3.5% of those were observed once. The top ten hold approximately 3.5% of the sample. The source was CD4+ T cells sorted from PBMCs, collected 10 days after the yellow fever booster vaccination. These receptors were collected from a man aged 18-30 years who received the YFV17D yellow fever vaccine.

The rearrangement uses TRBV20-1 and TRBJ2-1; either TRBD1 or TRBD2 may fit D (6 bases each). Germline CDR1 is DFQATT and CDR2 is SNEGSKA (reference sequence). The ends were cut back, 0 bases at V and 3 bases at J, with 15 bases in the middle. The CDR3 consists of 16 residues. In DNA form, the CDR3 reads TGCAGTGCTAGAGATCGGAACGGGGGCTTCTACAATGAGCAGTTCTTC. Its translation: CSARDRNGGFYNEQFF.

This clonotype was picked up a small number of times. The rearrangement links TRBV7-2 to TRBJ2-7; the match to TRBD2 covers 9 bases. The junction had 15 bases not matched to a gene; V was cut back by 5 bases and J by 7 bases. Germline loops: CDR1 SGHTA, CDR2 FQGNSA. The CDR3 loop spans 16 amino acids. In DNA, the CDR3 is TGTGCCAGCAGCACCGAAGGCGGGGGGGCTCTAGGAGAGCAGTACGTC. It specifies CASSTEGGGALGEQYV.

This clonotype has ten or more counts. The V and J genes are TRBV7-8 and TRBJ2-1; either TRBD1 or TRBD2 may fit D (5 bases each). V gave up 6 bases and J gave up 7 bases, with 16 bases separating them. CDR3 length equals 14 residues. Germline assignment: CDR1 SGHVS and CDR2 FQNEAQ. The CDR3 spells CASSRIIEGNEQFF. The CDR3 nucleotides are TGTGCCAGCAGTCGAATCATAGAGGGGAATGAGCAGTTCTTC.